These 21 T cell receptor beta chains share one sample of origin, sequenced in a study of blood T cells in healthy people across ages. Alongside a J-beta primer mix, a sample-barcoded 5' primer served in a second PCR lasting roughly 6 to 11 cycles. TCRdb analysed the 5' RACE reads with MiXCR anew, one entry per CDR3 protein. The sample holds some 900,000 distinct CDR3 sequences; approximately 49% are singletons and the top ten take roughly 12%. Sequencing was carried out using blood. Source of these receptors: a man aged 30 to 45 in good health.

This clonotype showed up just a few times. In DNA form, the CDR3 reads TGTGCCATCAGTGGTTCGAAGGATCAGCCCCAGCATTTT. Amino acid sequence: CAISGSKDQPQHF. This sequence joins TRBV10-3 and TRBJ1-5; the D is unclear. Germline CDR1 is ENHRY and CDR2 is SYGVKD. V lost 4 bases, J lost 5 bases, and 9 bases lay in between. This CDR3 has 13 residues.

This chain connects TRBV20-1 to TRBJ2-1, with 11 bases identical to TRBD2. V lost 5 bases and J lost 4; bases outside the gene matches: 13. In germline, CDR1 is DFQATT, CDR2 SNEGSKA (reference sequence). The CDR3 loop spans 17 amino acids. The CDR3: CSAPTSGGPSRYNEQFF. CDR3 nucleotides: TGCAGTGCTCCCACTAGCGGGGGCCCCTCGCGGTACAATGAGCAGTTCTTC.

The CDR3 sequence is CSSDVDQRGMNTEAFF. The CDR3, as DNA: TGCAGTTCGGACGTGGACCAACGAGGTATGAACACTGAAGCTTTCTTT. The V gene is TRBV20-1, the J gene TRBJ1-1; D remains unclear. This CDR3 is built from 16 residues. Germline V lookup: CDR1 DFQATT, CDR2 SNEGSKA (reference sequence). The ends were cut back, 8 bases at V and 0 bases at J, with 22 bases in the middle.

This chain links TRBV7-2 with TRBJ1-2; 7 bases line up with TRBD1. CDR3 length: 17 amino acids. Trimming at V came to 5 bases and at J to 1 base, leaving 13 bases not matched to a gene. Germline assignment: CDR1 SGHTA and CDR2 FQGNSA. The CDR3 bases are TGTGCCAGCAGCCTCCGGGACAGTCTCTTCCTTAACTATGGCTACACCTTC. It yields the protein CASSLRDSLFLNYGYTF.

CDR3 in DNA: TGTGCCAGCAGTTCGAGGGAAGGCTACACCTTC. Translation gives CASSSREGYTF. The chain is built from TRBV12-3 or TRBV12-4 and TRBJ1-2; unclear D gene. The germline V and J ends were trimmed by 4 bases and 8 bases, with 8 bases remaining between them. There are 11 residues in the CDR3.

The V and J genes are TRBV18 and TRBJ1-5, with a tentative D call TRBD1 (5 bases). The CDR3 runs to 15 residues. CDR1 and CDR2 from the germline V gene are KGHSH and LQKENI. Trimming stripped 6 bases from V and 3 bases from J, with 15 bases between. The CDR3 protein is CASSRTGPHNQPQHF. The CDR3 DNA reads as TGTGCCAGCTCCCGTACGGGACCCCACAATCAGCCCCAGCATTTT.

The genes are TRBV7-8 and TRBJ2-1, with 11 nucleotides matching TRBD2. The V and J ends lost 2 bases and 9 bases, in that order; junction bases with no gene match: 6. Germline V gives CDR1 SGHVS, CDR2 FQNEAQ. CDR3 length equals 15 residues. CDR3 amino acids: CASSLSPSGGSEQFF. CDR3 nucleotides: TGTGCCAGCAGCTTAAGTCCTAGCGGGGGGAGTGAGCAGTTCTTC.

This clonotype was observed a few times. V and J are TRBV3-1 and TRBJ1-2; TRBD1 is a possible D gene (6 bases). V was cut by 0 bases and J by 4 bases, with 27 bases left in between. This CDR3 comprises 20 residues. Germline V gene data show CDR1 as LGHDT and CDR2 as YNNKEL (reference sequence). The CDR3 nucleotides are TGTGCCAGCAGCCAAGAGGGTGTTCCGGTCGGCCCAGGAGGGGGCTATGGCTACACCTTC. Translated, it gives CASSQEGVPVGPGGGYGYTF. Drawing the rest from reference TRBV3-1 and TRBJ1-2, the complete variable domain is DTAVSQTPKYLVTQMGNDKSIKCEQNLGHDTMYWYKQDSKKFLKIMFSYNNKELIINETVPNRFSPKSPDKAHLNLHINSLELGDSAVYFCASSQEGVPVGPGGGYGYTFGSGTRLTVV.

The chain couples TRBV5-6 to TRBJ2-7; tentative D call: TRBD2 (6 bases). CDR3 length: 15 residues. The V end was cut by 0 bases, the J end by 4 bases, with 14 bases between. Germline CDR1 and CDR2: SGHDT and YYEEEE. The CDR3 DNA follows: TGTGCCAGCAGCTTGGCCACGGGACTCATATACGAGCAGTACTTC. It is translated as CASSLATGLIYEQYF.

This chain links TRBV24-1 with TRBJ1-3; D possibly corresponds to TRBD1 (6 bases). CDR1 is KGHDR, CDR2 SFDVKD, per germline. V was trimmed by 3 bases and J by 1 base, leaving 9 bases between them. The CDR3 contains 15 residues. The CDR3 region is CATSDQGGSGNTIYF. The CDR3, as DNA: TGTGCCACCAGTGATCAAGGGGGATCTGGAAACACCATATATTTT.

The CDR3 sequence: CSAGGQGWDSPLHF. The CDR3 DNA sequence: TGCAGTGCTGGAGGACAGGGGTGGGATTCACCCCTCCACTTT. V gene TRBV20-1 combines with J gene TRBJ1-6; TRBD1 matches 9 bases. Germline V gives CDR1 DFQATT, CDR2 SNEGSKA (reference sequence). V lost 5 bases and J lost 8; bases outside the gene matches: 7. The CDR3 runs 14 residues.

CDR3 protein: CSAWDRANEKLFF. The CDR3 nucleotides are TGCAGTGCTTGGGACAGGGCTAATGAAAAACTGTTTTTT. The genes are TRBV20-1 and TRBJ1-4; 9 bases are a match to TRBD1. Unmatched junction bases numbered 1, after V lost 5 bases and J lost 3 bases. This CDR3 contains 13 residues. Per the germline V gene, CDR1 is DFQATT and CDR2 is SNEGSKA (reference sequence).

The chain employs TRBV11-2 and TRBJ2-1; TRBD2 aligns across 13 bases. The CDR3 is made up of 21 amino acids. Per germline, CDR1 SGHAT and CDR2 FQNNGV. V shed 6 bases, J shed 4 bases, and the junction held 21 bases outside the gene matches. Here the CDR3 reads CASSSVKTGTSGASLYNEQFF. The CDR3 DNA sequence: TGTGCCAGCAGTTCCGTAAAGACCGGGACTAGCGGGGCCTCATTGTACAATGAGCAGTTCTTC.

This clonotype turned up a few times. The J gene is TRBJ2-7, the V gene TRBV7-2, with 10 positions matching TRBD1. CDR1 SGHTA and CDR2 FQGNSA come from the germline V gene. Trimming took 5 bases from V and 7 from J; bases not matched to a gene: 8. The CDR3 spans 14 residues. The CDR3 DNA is TGTGCCAGCAGCACTTCCGGGACAGGGGAGGAGCAGTACTTC. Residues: CASSTSGTGEEQYF.

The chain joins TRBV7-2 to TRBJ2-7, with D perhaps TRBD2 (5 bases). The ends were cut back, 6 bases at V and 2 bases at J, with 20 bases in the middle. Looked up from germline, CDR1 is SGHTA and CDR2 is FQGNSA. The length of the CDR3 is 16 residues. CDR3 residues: CASSLGSSSGTYEQYF. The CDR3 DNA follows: TGTGCCAGCAGTCTTGGGAGCTCCAGTGGGACCTACGAGCAGTACTTC.

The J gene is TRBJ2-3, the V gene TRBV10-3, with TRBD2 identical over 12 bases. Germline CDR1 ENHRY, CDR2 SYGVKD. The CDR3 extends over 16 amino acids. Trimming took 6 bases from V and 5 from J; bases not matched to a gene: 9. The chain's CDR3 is CAISPTSGGNKDTQYF. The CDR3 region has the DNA TGTGCCATCAGCCCCACTAGCGGGGGGAATAAAGATACGCAGTATTTT.

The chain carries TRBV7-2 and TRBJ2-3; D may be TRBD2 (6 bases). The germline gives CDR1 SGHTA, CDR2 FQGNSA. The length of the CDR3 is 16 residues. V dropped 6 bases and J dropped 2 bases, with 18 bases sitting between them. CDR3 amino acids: CASSPSWASVTDTQYF. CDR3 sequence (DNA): TGTGCCAGCAGTCCATCCTGGGCTAGCGTCACAGATACGCAGTATTTT.

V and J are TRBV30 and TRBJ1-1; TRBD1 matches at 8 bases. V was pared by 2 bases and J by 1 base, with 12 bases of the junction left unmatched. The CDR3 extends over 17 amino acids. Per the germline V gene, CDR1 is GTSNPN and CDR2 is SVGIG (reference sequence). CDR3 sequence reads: CAWSRGGQGPTNTEAFF. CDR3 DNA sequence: TGTGCCTGGAGTAGAGGCGGACAGGGCCCTACGAACACTGAAGCTTTCTTT.

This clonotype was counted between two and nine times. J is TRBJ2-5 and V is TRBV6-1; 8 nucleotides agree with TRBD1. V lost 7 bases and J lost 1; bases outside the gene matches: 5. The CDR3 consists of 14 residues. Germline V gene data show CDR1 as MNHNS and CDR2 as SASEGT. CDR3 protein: CASTWTGSQETQYF. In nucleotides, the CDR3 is TGTGCCAGCACCTGGACAGGGAGCCAAGAGACCCAGTACTTC.

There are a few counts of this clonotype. The CDR3 bases are TGCGCCAGCAGCGGGGGACAGGGTACGGGCTACACCTTC. It is translated as CASSGGQGTGYTF. This chain connects TRBV5-1 to TRBJ1-2, with 9 bases that match TRBD1. The CDR3 covers 13 residues. The junction had 6 bases not matched to a gene; V was cut back by 4 bases and J by 8 bases. Germline-derived CDR1 and CDR2 are SGHRS and YFSETQ.

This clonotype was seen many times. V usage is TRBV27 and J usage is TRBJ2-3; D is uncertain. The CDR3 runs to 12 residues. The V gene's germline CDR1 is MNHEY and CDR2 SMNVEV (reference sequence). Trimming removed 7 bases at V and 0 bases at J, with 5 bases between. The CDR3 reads CASTGSTDTQYF. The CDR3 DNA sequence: TGTGCCAGCACTGGTAGCACAGATACGCAGTATTTT.